Listed below are T cell receptor beta chains from one sample, sequenced in a study of blood T cell repertoires in COVID-19. The table came from immunoSEQ multiplex PCR; TCRdb's copy has only in-frame clones and leaves some out. The sample holds 200,000 or so clones; about 80% are singletons and the top ten take about 6.9%. Sequenced: peripheral blood. These receptors all stem from a human donor with acute or convalescent COVID-19. The donor label of this sample is uncertain. The CDR3 runs from the conserved cysteine through the conserved F or W. A D gene is named only where the DNA matches it firmly. A clone size is listed for some rows: how often the clone was seen (once, few, many), or a class if it is expanded.

J gene: TRBJ1-1
D gene: NA
V gene: TRBV11-2
clone size: NA
CDR3 protein: CASSFPGNTEAFF
CDR3 DNA: TGTGCCAGCAGCTTCCCGGGGAACACTGAAGCTTTCTTT

J gene: TRBJ2-1
D gene: NA
V gene: TRBV27
clone size: NA
CDR3 protein: CASSSQGTLYNEQFF
CDR3 DNA: TGTGCCAGCAGTTCCCAGGGGACCCTTTACAATGAGCAGTTCTTC

J gene: TRBJ2-1
D gene: TRBD2
V gene: TRBV6-6
clone size: NA
CDR3 protein: CASTRIAGATYNEQFF
CDR3 DNA: TGTGCCAGCACCCGCATAGCGGGAGCCACCTACAATGAGCAGTTCTTC

J gene: TRBJ1-1
D gene: NA
V gene: TRBV28
clone size: NA
CDR3 protein: CASQKYSSLYTEAFF
CDR3 DNA: TGTGCCAGCCAAAAATATTCTAGCCTTTACACTGAAGCTTTCTTT

J gene: TRBJ2-3
D gene: TRBD2
V gene: TRBV2
clone size: NA
CDR3 protein: CASSAGLAGSTDTQYF
CDR3 DNA: TGTGCCAGCAGTGCTGGTCTAGCGGGGAGCACAGATACGCAGTATTTT

J gene: TRBJ2-2
D gene: NA
V gene: TRBV27
clone size: NA
CDR3 protein: CASSSGLQWAGELFF
CDR3 DNA: TGTGCCAGCAGTTCCGGACTGCAATGGGCCGGGGAGCTGTTTTTT

J gene: TRBJ2-1
D gene: TRBD1
V gene: TRBV29-1
clone size: NA
CDR3 protein: CSVEDTGGRNEQFF
CDR3 DNA: TGCAGCGTTGAAGATACAGGGGGGCGGAATGAGCAGTTCTTC

J gene: TRBJ2-3
D gene: TRBD1
V gene: TRBV7-3
clone size: NA
CDR3 protein: CASSPGTATDTQYF
CDR3 DNA: TGTGCCAGCAGCCCTGGGACAGCCACAGATACGCAGTATTTT

J gene: TRBJ1-3
D gene: NA
V gene: TRBV9
clone size: NA
CDR3 protein: CASSVGVLEGGGNTIYF
CDR3 DNA: TGTGCCAGCAGCGTAGGAGTACTGGAGGGCGGTGGAAACACCATATATTTT

J gene: TRBJ2-2
D gene: NA
V gene: TRBV20-1
clone size: NA
CDR3 protein: CSASRPGVNTGELFF
CDR3 DNA: TGCAGTGCTAGTCGGCCAGGGGTGAACACCGGGGAGCTGTTTTTT

J gene: TRBJ1-5
D gene: NA
V gene: TRBV27
clone size: NA
CDR3 protein: CASSLLGTTNQPQHF
CDR3 DNA: TGTGCCAGCAGTTTATTGGGGACAACAAATCAGCCCCAGCATTTT

J gene: TRBJ2-5
D gene: TRBD2
V gene: TRBV3-1/TRBV3-2
clone size: NA
CDR3 protein: CASSQKGGGYSGSLEKTQYF
CDR3 DNA: TGTGCCAGCAGCCAAAAAGGAGGGGGCTATAGCGGGAGCCTTGAAAAGACCCAGTACTTC

J gene: TRBJ1-2
D gene: TRBD1
V gene: TRBV5-8
clone size: NA
CDR3 protein: CASRPGQGNYGYTF
CDR3 DNA: TGTGCCAGCAGACCCGGACAGGGAAACTATGGCTACACCTTC

J gene: TRBJ2-1
D gene: TRBD2
V gene: TRBV7-3
clone size: NA
CDR3 protein: CASSLTAPTSGRWNEQFF
CDR3 DNA: TGTGCCAGCAGCTTAACGGCCCCGACTAGCGGGAGATGGAATGAGCAGTTCTTC

J gene: TRBJ2-1
D gene: NA
V gene: TRBV5-6
clone size: NA
CDR3 protein: CASSLTSEQFF
CDR3 DNA: TGTGCCAGCAGTTTGACAAGTGAGCAGTTCTTC

J gene: TRBJ1-1
D gene: NA
V gene: TRBV27
clone size: NA
CDR3 protein: CASRSTGTSEAFF
CDR3 DNA: TGTGCCAGCAGATCGACAGGTACCAGTGAAGCTTTCTTT

J gene: TRBJ2-7
D gene: NA
V gene: TRBV3-1/TRBV3-2
clone size: NA
CDR3 protein: CASSQWAFGPPYEQYF
CDR3 DNA: TGTGCCAGCAGTCAGTGGGCGTTTGGGCCCCCGTACGAGCAGTACTTC

J gene: TRBJ1-1
D gene: TRBD1
V gene: TRBV27
clone size: few
CDR3 protein: CASRLGQTNTEAFF
CDR3 DNA: TGTGCCAGCAGACTGGGACAGACGAACACTGAAGCTTTCTTT

J gene: TRBJ1-1
D gene: TRBD1
V gene: TRBV5-6
clone size: NA
CDR3 protein: CASSPGQGMTFF
CDR3 DNA: TGTGCCAGCAGCCCCGGACAGGGTATGACTTTCTTT

J gene: TRBJ1-3
D gene: TRBD1
V gene: TRBV6-6
clone size: NA
CDR3 protein: CASSGTADSGNTIYF
CDR3 DNA: TGTGCCAGCAGTGGGACAGCCGACTCTGGAAACACCATATATTTT

J gene: TRBJ1-1
D gene: NA
V gene: TRBV10-1
clone size: NA
CDR3 protein: CASSNQTGQSGTEAFF
CDR3 DNA: TGCGCCAGCAGCAATCAAACCGGGCAAAGCGGCACTGAAGCTTTCTTT

J gene: TRBJ1-6
D gene: TRBD1
V gene: TRBV27
clone size: NA
CDR3 protein: CASSFSDRGNSPLHF
CDR3 DNA: TGTGCCAGCAGCTTCTCCGACAGGGGTAATTCACCCCTCCACTTT

J gene: TRBJ1-2
D gene: NA
V gene: TRBV30
clone size: once
CDR3 protein: CAWSAGAGGYTF
CDR3 DNA: TGTGCCTGGAGTGCAGGGGCCGGCGGCTACACCTTC

J gene: TRBJ1-2
D gene: TRBD1
V gene: TRBV9
clone size: NA
CDR3 protein: CASSVGGRDRGYTF
CDR3 DNA: TGTGCCAGCAGCGTAGGAGGCAGGGACAGGGGCTACACCTTC

J gene: TRBJ2-7
D gene: TRBD1
V gene: TRBV2
clone size: NA
CDR3 protein: CASKQGATTYEQYF
CDR3 DNA: TGTGCCAGCAAGCAGGGGGCCACAACCTACGAGCAGTACTTC

J gene: TRBJ2-1
D gene: NA
V gene: TRBV3-1/TRBV3-2
clone size: NA
CDR3 protein: CASSQISRDFYNEQFF
CDR3 DNA: TGTGCCAGCAGCCAAATTTCACGGGACTTCTACAATGAGCAGTTCTTC

J gene: TRBJ2-7
D gene: TRBD1
V gene: TRBV7-3
clone size: NA
CDR3 protein: CASSLTFTGGYEQYF
CDR3 DNA: TGTGCCAGCAGCTTAACATTCACAGGGGGCTACGAGCAGTACTTC

J gene: TRBJ1-4
D gene: TRBD1
V gene: TRBV6-6
clone size: NA
CDR3 protein: CASSSRGQGVDEKLFF
CDR3 DNA: TGTGCCAGCAGTTCGCGCGGACAGGGGGTAGATGAAAAACTGTTTTTT

J gene: TRBJ1-5
D gene: TRBD1
V gene: TRBV24-1
clone size: NA
CDR3 protein: CATSDPGQGAGQPQHF
CDR3 DNA: TGTGCCACCAGTGACCCGGGACAGGGGGCCGGGCAGCCCCAGCATTTT

J gene: TRBJ1-2
D gene: NA
V gene: TRBV7-9
clone size: NA
CDR3 protein: CASSPPETNYGYTF
CDR3 DNA: TGTGCCAGCAGCCCCCCGGAGACTAACTATGGCTACACCTTC

J gene: TRBJ2-2
D gene: NA
V gene: TRBV5-5
clone size: NA
CDR3 protein: CASSPFPGRTGELFF
CDR3 DNA: TGTGCCAGCAGCCCCTTCCCTGGGAGGACCGGGGAGCTGTTTTTT

J gene: TRBJ1-6
D gene: NA
V gene: TRBV7-2
clone size: NA
CDR3 protein: CASSSGSGNSPLHF
CDR3 DNA: TGTGCCAGCAGCTCGGGTTCGGGTAATTCACCCCTCCACTTT

J gene: TRBJ1-1
D gene: NA
V gene: TRBV7-2
clone size: NA
CDR3 protein: CASSLSSEFNTEAFF
CDR3 DNA: TGTGCCAGCAGCTTATCTTCCGAGTTTAACACTGAAGCTTTCTTT

J gene: TRBJ1-5
D gene: NA
V gene: TRBV5-8
clone size: NA
CDR3 protein: CASSLGAENNQPQHF
CDR3 DNA: TGTGCCAGCAGCTTGGGAGCGGAAAACAATCAGCCCCAGCATTTT

J gene: TRBJ2-3
D gene: NA
V gene: TRBV25-1
clone size: NA
CDR3 protein: CASSPRLSGLTDTQYF
CDR3 DNA: TGTGCCAGCAGCCCCCGGTTGAGCGGGCTCACAGATACGCAGTATTTT

J gene: TRBJ2-3
D gene: NA
V gene: TRBV5-1
clone size: NA
CDR3 protein: CASSLGEDGRRRF
CDR3 DNA: TGCGCCAGCAGCCTTGGGGAGGACGGACGGCGGCGTTTT

J gene: TRBJ1-3
D gene: NA
V gene: TRBV5-1
clone size: NA
CDR3 protein: CASSLSSVSGNTIYF
CDR3 DNA: TGCGCCAGCAGCTTGAGTTCAGTCTCTGGAAACACCATATATTTT